The 27 T cell receptor beta chains below were found in one sample sequenced in a study of blood T cell repertoires in COVID-19. The protocol was immunoSEQ multiplex PCR, while the TCRdb copy is restricted to in-frame clones and leaves out a portion. The sample includes some 320,000 clones, over 90% of them seen just once. Material for sequencing was PBMCs or T cells enriched from blood (not recorded which). Every receptor here comes from a woman between 25 and 40 years old who had been exposed to COVID-19.

V gene TRBV5-1 combines with J gene TRBJ1-4; 9 bases match TRBD1. The V segment lost 2 bases and the J segment 14 bases; nucleotides outside the gene matches: 4. CDR1 and CDR2 (germline): SGHRS, YFSETQ. This CDR3 has 12 residues. CDR3 residues: CASSLPGQGLFF. The CDR3 DNA is TGCGCCAGCAGCTTACCGGGACAGGGTCTGTTTTTT.

This rearrangement joins TRBV6-5 to TRBJ1-4; D might be TRBD1 (5 bases). The germline V gene has CDR1 MNHEY and CDR2 SVGAGI. The V gene lost 0 bases and the J gene lost 6 bases, with 11 bases spanning the gap. This CDR3 spans 15 amino acids. CDR3 sequence (DNA): TGTGCCAGCAGTTACTCGGGGGGGTTGCATGAAAAACTGTTTTTT. Protein: CASSYSGGLHEKLFF.

V usage is TRBV24-1 and J usage is TRBJ2-3; 10 positions match TRBD1. Germline values: CDR1 KGHDR, CDR2 SFDVKD. With 4 bases clipped from V and 4 bases from J, the junction kept 10 bases outside the gene matches. The CDR3 runs to 17 residues. CDR3 in DNA: TGTGCCACCAGTGACCCACCCGGGACAGGGGCCGCAGATACGCAGTATTTT. Its translation is CATSDPPGTGAADTQYF.

CDR3 protein: CASSYLRSNEQFF. CDR3 DNA sequence: TGTGCCAGCAGTTACCTGCGGAGCAATGAGCAGTTCTTC. This chain uses TRBV6-5 with TRBJ2-1; D gene ambiguous. Trimming removed 2 bases from V and 6 bases from J, with 8 bases in between. The CDR3 runs to 13 residues. Germline V CDR1 and CDR2: MNHEY, SVGAGI.

This chain joins TRBV7-9 and TRBJ1-5; 8 bases line up with TRBD1. The CDR3 consists of 15 residues. Trimming removed 5 bases from V and 8 bases from J; junction bases left unmatched: 11. Germline CDR1 SEHNR, CDR2 FQNEAQ (reference sequence). The CDR3 loop reads CASSPDRGGTKPQHF. CDR3 DNA: TGTGCCAGCAGCCCAGACAGGGGAGGGACGAAGCCCCAGCATTTT.

The rearrangement links TRBV5-6 to TRBJ2-1, with 9 nucleotides matching TRBD2. The CDR3 has 16 amino acids. Germline V gene data show CDR1 as SGHDT and CDR2 as YYEEEE. The V gene end was trimmed by 4 bases and the J gene end by 7 bases; junction bases not matched to a gene: 12. The CDR3 region is CASSPVGGGAKNEQFF. CDR3 in DNA: TGTGCCAGCAGCCCCGTTGGCGGGGGGGCAAAAAATGAGCAGTTCTTC. The full variable domain, its missing parts supplied by reference TRBV5-6 and TRBJ2-1, is DAGVTQSPTHLIKTRGQQVTLRCSPKSGHDTVSWYQQALGQGPQFIFQYYEEEERQRGNFPDRFSGHQFPNYSSELNVNALLLGDSALYLCASSPVGGGAKNEQFFGPGTRLTVL.

This sequence joins TRBV5-4 and TRBJ2-7, with 10 bases fitting TRBD1. V trimming: 4 bases; J trimming: 2 bases; junction bases outside the gene matches: 3. Germline V gene data show CDR1 as SGHNT and CDR2 as YYREEE (reference sequence). The CDR3 has 14 amino acids. The CDR3, as DNA: TGTGCCAGCAGCAAGACAGGGGGCACCTACGAGCAGTACTTC. Amino acids: CASSKTGGTYEQYF.

This chain uses TRBV6-5 with TRBJ2-2, with unresolved D. The CDR3 length is 14 residues. Germline lookup yields CDR1 MNHEY and CDR2 SVGAGI. V was pared by 2 bases and J by 3 bases, with 7 bases between. CDR3 amino acids: CASSYGSYTGELFF. The CDR3 DNA reads as TGTGCCAGCAGTTACGGCAGTTACACCGGGGAGCTGTTTTTT.

Note on this clone: Other DNA sequences of this sample code for an identical CDR3. This sequence joins TRBV29-1 and TRBJ2-5; D gene unclear. This CDR3 comprises 11 residues. CDR1 and CDR2 (germline): SQVTM, ANQGSEA. V was shortened by 4 bases and J by 5 bases, with 8 bases between the two germline ends. CDR3 region: CSVGQRETQYF. DNA for the CDR3: TGCAGCGTTGGGCAGAGGGAGACCCAGTACTTC.

The V call is TRBV15, the J call TRBJ1-2; D uncertain. Germline values: CDR1 LNHNV, CDR2 YYDKDF (reference sequence). This CDR3 spans 17 amino acids. V gave up 0 bases and J gave up 7 bases, with 21 bases separating them. CDR3 loop: CATSRDKGRVMTGGYTF. In DNA form, the CDR3 reads TGTGCCACCAGCAGAGATAAAGGGAGGGTAATGACTGGTGGCTACACCTTC.

V usage is TRBV2 and J usage is TRBJ2-2, with TRBD1 identical over 8 bases. The CDR3 contains 15 residues. V trimming: 4 bases; J trimming: 7 bases; junction bases outside the gene matches: 8. Germline V lookup: CDR1 SNHLY, CDR2 FYNNEI. The CDR3 sequence is CASSGQGADYGELFF. In DNA, the CDR3 is TGTGCCAGCAGTGGCCAGGGGGCAGATTACGGGGAGCTGTTTTTT.

CDR3 bases: TGCAGTCCCACATCTAACTATGGCTACACCTTC. This translates into CSPTSNYGYTF. The chain joins TRBV20-1 to TRBJ1-2; D gene unclear. Trimming took 8 bases from V and 0 from J, leaving 7 bases between them. Germline loops: CDR1 DFQATT, CDR2 SNEGSKA (reference sequence). The CDR3 totals 11 residues.

The chain couples TRBV7-9 to TRBJ2-3; D might be TRBD2 (6 bases). V lost 5 bases and J 4 bases, leaving 13 bases between the germline ends. This CDR3 is 14 amino acids long. Germline V gene lookup returns CDR1 SEHNR and CDR2 FQNEAQ (reference sequence). CDR3 loop: CASSPGAGPDTQYF. In DNA form, the CDR3 reads TGTGCCAGCAGCCCAGGAGCGGGCCCAGATACGCAGTATTTT.

This clone was counted between two and nine times. V gene TRBV7-9 combines with J gene TRBJ1-2, with D unresolved. The V gene lost 1 base and the J gene lost 2 bases, with 8 bases spanning the gap. The CDR3 runs 14 residues. Germline CDR1 SEHNR, CDR2 FQNEAQ (reference sequence). The CDR3 coding sequence is TGTGCCAGCAGCTTAGTGGGCGGGAACTATGGCTACACCTTC. Translating gives CASSLVGGNYGYTF.

This clone was counted between two and nine times. The chain combines TRBV27 with TRBJ2-7; TRBD1 matches at 9 bases. CDR3 length equals 16 residues. V lost 3 bases to trimming and J lost 2 bases; unmatched junction nucleotides: 8. CDR1 is MNHEY, CDR2 SMNVEV, per germline (reference sequence). This chain's CDR3 is CASSFLTGQGTYEQYF. The DNA for the CDR3 is TGTGCCAGCAGTTTCCTTACGGGACAGGGAACCTACGAGCAGTACTTC.

The chain's CDR3 is CASSQDGGVDEQYF. The CDR3 DNA reads TGTGCCAGCAGCCAAGATGGGGGGGTAGACGAGCAGTACTTC. The gene calls are TRBV3-1 (or the pseudogene TRBV3-2) and TRBJ2-7; 7 nucleotides line up with TRBD2. V was clipped by 0 bases and J by 5 bases; unmatched bases: 4. Germline values: CDR1 LGHDT, CDR2 YNNKEL (reference sequence). The CDR3 is 14 amino acids.

V gene TRBV3-1 (or the pseudogene TRBV3-2) combines with J gene TRBJ1-4; no firm D call. Trimming stripped 5 bases from V and 1 base from J, with 17 bases between. This CDR3 is 17 amino acids long. Germline V gives CDR1 LGHDT, CDR2 YNNKEL (reference sequence). CDR3 bases: TGTGCCAGCAGCTCCGCGCGGGCCCGCGTAACTAATGAAAAACTGTTTTTT. Translated, it gives CASSSARARVTNEKLFF.

This clone was detected only a few times. The genes are TRBV18 and TRBJ2-2, with 12 bases lining up with TRBD1. This CDR3 comprises 16 residues. Unmatched junction bases numbered 5, after V lost 6 bases and J lost 3 bases. Germline lookup yields CDR1 KGHSH and CDR2 LQKENI. The chain's CDR3 is CASSGTGGLYTGELFF. For the CDR3, the DNA is TGTGCCAGCTCCGGGACAGGGGGCCTTTACACCGGGGAGCTGTTTTTT.

CDR3 nucleotide sequence: TGTGCCAGCGGCGATAGCGGGGGGGCCTACGAGCAGTACTTC. Translating gives CASGDSGGAYEQYF. The chain combines TRBV7-2 with TRBJ2-7; TRBD2 matches 11 bases. The J segment lost 2 bases and the V segment lost 8 bases, leaving 5 bases of the junction unmatched. There are 14 residues in the CDR3. CDR1 and CDR2 (germline): SGHTA, FQGNSA.

The CDR3 reads CASSPGHRGTEAFF. Written as DNA, the CDR3 is TGCGCCAGCAGCCCTGGGCACAGGGGCACTGAAGCTTTCTTT. The J gene is TRBJ1-1, the V gene TRBV4-1; TRBD1 aligns across 7 bases. This CDR3 spans 14 amino acids. V dropped 4 bases and J dropped 4; count of bases not matched to a gene: 6. Germline-derived CDR1 and CDR2 are MGHRA and YSYEKL.

The chain combines TRBV18 with TRBJ2-3; a weak D match, TRBD2 (6 bases). CDR3 length equals 14 residues. Germline loops: CDR1 KGHSH, CDR2 LQKENI. The V end lost 4 bases, the J end lost 0 bases, and 8 bases lay between the germline ends. The CDR3 DNA reads TGTGCCAGCTCACAAAGCGGGAGCACAGATACGCAGTATTTT. It is translated as CASSQSGSTDTQYF.

The chain has TRBV3-1 (or the pseudogene TRBV3-2) and TRBJ1-1; 7 nucleotides match TRBD1. The V gene end was trimmed by 1 base and the J gene end by 1 base; junction bases not matched to a gene: 0. CDR1 is LGHDT, CDR2 YNNKEL, per germline (reference sequence). This CDR3 has 14 residues. The CDR3 reads CASSQGQGNTEAFF. CDR3 sequence (DNA): TGTGCCAGCAGCCAAGGACAGGGGAACACTGAAGCTTTCTTT.

This chain links TRBV19 with TRBJ1-5; TRBD1 matches 10 bases. In germline, CDR1 is LNHDA, CDR2 SQIVND (reference sequence). This CDR3 is 18 amino acids long. The V segment lost 5 bases and the J segment 4 bases; nucleotides outside the gene matches: 14. CDR3 sequence (DNA): TGTGCCAGTAGTTTGGGGACAGGGGCCCCCCGAGGTAATCAGCCCCAGCATTTT. Translation gives CASSLGTGAPRGNQPQHF. Full variable domain (missing parts from reference TRBV19 and TRBJ1-5): DGGITQSPKYLFRKEGQNVTLSCEQNLNHDAMYWYRQDPGQGLRLIYYSQIVNDFQKGDIAEGYSVSREKKESFPLTVTSAQKNPTAFYLCASSLGTGAPRGNQPQHFGDGTRLSIL.

This clone has a single count. The rearrangement links TRBV27 to TRBJ2-1; D unclear. The ends were cut back, 5 bases at V and 0 bases at J, with 11 bases in the middle. Germline CDR1 reads MNHEY; CDR2 reads SMNVEV (reference sequence). This CDR3 is 15 amino acids long. CDR3 protein: CASSLSMSSYNEQFF. The CDR3 region has the DNA TGTGCCAGCAGTCTTAGCATGAGCTCCTACAATGAGCAGTTCTTC.

As DNA, the CDR3 is TGCGCCAGCAGCTTGATCACAGGGCAAAGCGAGCAGTACTTC. This gives the protein CASSLITGQSEQYF. The rearrangement links TRBV5-1 to TRBJ2-7; tentative D call: TRBD1 (6 bases). CDR3 size: 14 residues. Between the trimmed V and J ends, which lost 1 base and 6 bases, there was a span of 14 bases. Germline V gene sequence: CDR1 SGHRS, CDR2 YFSETQ.

The chain couples TRBV29-1 to TRBJ1-2, with 7 nucleotides matching TRBD1. CDR3 length equals 14 residues. The germline gives CDR1 SQVTM, CDR2 ANQGSEA. The junction had 13 bases not matched to a gene; V was cut back by 8 bases and J by 4 bases. Written as DNA, the CDR3 is TGCAGCTTCTTACCCCCGGGACAGATCTATGGCTACACCTTC. Amino acids: CSFLPPGQIYGYTF.

This clone is a singleton in its sample. This chain connects TRBV20-1 to TRBJ2-7, with D tentatively TRBD1 (5 bases). This CDR3 comprises 14 residues. V gave up 3 bases and J gave up 0 bases, with 12 bases separating them. Germline CDR1 DFQATT, CDR2 SNEGSKA (reference sequence). CDR3 residues: CSASNQGSSYEQYF. As DNA, the CDR3 is TGCAGTGCTAGTAATCAGGGTAGCTCCTACGAGCAGTACTTC.